This entry describes one T cell receptor (beta chain). Its antigen remains unknown. The data belong to a study of OX40 agonist ivuxolimab in advanced cancers. CDR3 length: 16 amino acids. Germline CDR1 and CDR2: SGHNT and YYREEE (reference sequence). V lost 4 bases and J lost 1, with 17 bases in between. Patients were ruled out by autoimmune disease history or systemic immunosuppression. Libraries were prepared by immunoSEQ multiplex PCR; TCRdb keeps only in-frame clonotypes and omits some of them. The sample consists of tens of thousands of clones, 80% to 90% of them appearing once. Notes on the study in general: CD4+ T cells averaged fewer expanded clones than CD8+ T cells. Both CD4+ and CD8+ T cell populations in blood had undergone clonal expansion by week 6 at 0.1 to 3.0 mg/kg.

The sequences come from CD4+ or CD8+ T cells sorted from blood, collected in a trial of the OX40 agonist ivuxolimab. The clonotype comes from an adult with an advanced solid tumor such as melanoma, head and neck, liver or kidney cancer. This chain links TRBV5-4 with TRBJ1-1; possibly TRBD1 for D (5 bases). The CDR3 region is CASSRRAGLTNTEAFF. In DNA, the CDR3 is TGTGCCAGCAGCCGGCGGGCAGGGCTTACGAACACTGAAGCTTTCTTT. Drawing the rest from reference TRBV5-4 and TRBJ1-1, the complete variable domain is ETGVTQSPTHLIKTRGQQVTLRCSSQSGHNTVSWYQQALGQGPQFIFQYYREEENGRGNFPPRFSGLQFPNYSSELNVNALELDDSALYLCASSRRAGLTNTEAFFGQGTRLTVV.